This T cell receptor beta chain came from a study of blood T cell repertoires in COVID-19. Study context: From the United States, Italy and Spain came samples of acute and convalescent COVID-19. In each case, the material was cDNA or gDNA derived from T cells, B-cell-depleted T cells, or PBMCs.

V trimming: 4 bases; J trimming: 4 bases; junction bases outside the gene matches: 3. This CDR3 has 14 amino acids. Per germline, CDR1 SGHRS and CDR2 YFSETQ. In the original processing: For nucleated cells, counts were estimated from reference gene primer amplification. The repertoire was sequenced with immunoSEQ multiplex PCR; TCRdb's copy has only in-frame clones and lacks some. The V and J calls and clone size come from that table; D and trimming were worked out from the DNA. The sample consists of about 45,000 clones, 80% to 90% of them appearing once. The TCR was taken from a human donor in a cohort sampled during active COVID-19. V usage is TRBV5-1 and J usage is TRBJ1-1; 11 bases agree with TRBD1. Source material: peripheral blood. The CDR3 sequence: CASSEGTGGTEAFF. DNA for the CDR3: TGCGCCAGCAGCGAAGGGACAGGGGGCACTGAAGCTTTCTTT.